This TCR beta chain was sequenced for a study of Graves' ophthalmopathy and Graves' hyperthyroidism. General study points: With a specificity of under 85% and a sensitivity of about 70%, the model predicted ophthalmopathy progression.

Remarks on this clonotype: Its target is unknown.

RNA transcripts provided the template for amplifying TCR beta CDR3 regions. In the first round, RT-PCR was carried out with HTBI primers, and a multiplex PCR formed the second round. TCRdb reanalysed the multiplex PCR reads using MiXCR and keeps one entry per CDR3 protein. The table records fewer than 650,000 distinct CDR3 sequences, about 20% of them present only once. The starting material, roughly 9.7 ml of fresh peripheral blood, provided the PBMCs. The material sequenced was peripheral blood. This receptor was identified in a young woman with stable Graves' hyperthyroidism. Some clones in this sample may be carry-over from other donors' samples.

CDR3 sequence: CASSLDVGYYEQYF. CDR3 in DNA: TGTGCCAGCAGCTTAGATGTAGGCTACTACGAGCAGTACTTC. V is TRBV11-2 and J is TRBJ2-7, with unresolved D. V was cut by 0 bases and J by 3 bases, with 9 bases left in between. The germline V gene has CDR1 SGHAT and CDR2 FQNNGV. This CDR3 has 14 amino acids.